The table lists the clone carrying this T cell receptor (beta chain) with a few counts. What it binds is unknown. The data belong to a study of human T cells and chemical hapten exposure. Whole-study findings and limits: TCRs exceeding 1 in 1000 frequency stayed unchanged with DPC sensitization.

Noted time point: patch test 2, 6 weeks after DPC sensitization. Treatment here: therapeutic diphenylcyclopropenone sensitization with weekly scalp DPC. TCRdb re-called the RACE reads through MiXCR, storing one row per CDR3 protein. The table lists approximately 69,000 distinct CDR3 sequences, about a tenth of them singletons. The CDR3 is 13 amino acids. V lost 8 bases and J lost 6, with 16 bases in between. In germline, CDR1 is SNHLY, CDR2 FYNNEI. The gene calls are TRBV2 and TRBJ1-1, with TRBD1 as a possible D gene (6 bases). This clonotype originated in a woman in her forties or fifties with alopecia areata. Some clones in this sample may be carry-over from other donors' samples. The sequencing used whole blood, collected in connection with sensitization to the hapten diphenylcyclopropenone (DPC). The CDR3 loop reads CASGYRGGSEAFF. For the CDR3, the DNA is TGTGCCAGCGGGTACAGAGGGGGGTCTGAAGCTTTCTTT.